This T cell receptor (beta chain) was profiled in a study of blood T cell repertoires in COVID-19. Study context: Researchers got acute and convalescent COVID-19 samples from the United States, Italy and Spain.

Authors' data handling: How many nucleated cells were present was estimated from reference gene primer amplification. TCRdb's copy holds only in-frame clones and misses some; the assay was immunoSEQ multiplex PCR. V and J calls and clone size are those listed in that table; D and trimming were worked out from the DNA. The data hold about 300,000 clones, with 90% observed a single time. In terms of age and location, participants ranged from roughly 18 to 95 years and lived in approximately 24 US areas. Participant reports of clinical history set cohort assignment. This CDR3 is built from 14 residues. After removal of 4 bases from V and 2 bases from J, the junction contained 3 bases not matched to a gene. The germline CDR1 and CDR2 sequences are SGHRS and YFSETQ.

This sequence was found in a woman aged 18 to 35 with acute COVID-19. Sample: PBMCs or T cells enriched from blood (not recorded which). The rearrangement uses TRBV5-1 and TRBJ1-3; 7 bases map to TRBD1. CDR3 in DNA: TGCGCCAGCAGCATTCAGGGGGCTGGAAACACCATATATTTT. Amino acids: CASSIQGAGNTIYF.